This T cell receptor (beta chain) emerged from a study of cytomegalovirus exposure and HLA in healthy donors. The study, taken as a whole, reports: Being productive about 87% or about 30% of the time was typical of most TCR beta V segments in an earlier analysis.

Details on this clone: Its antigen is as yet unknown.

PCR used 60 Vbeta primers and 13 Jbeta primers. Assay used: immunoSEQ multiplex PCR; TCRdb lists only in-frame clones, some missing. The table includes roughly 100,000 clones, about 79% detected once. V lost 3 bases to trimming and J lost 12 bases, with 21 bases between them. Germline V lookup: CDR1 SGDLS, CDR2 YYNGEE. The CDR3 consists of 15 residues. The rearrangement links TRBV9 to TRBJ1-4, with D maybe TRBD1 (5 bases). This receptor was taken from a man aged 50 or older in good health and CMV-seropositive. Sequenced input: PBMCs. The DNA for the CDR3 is TGTGCCAGCAGCGCCCGCACAGGTAATGAAGGTCAACTGTTTTTT. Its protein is CASSARTGNEGQLFF.